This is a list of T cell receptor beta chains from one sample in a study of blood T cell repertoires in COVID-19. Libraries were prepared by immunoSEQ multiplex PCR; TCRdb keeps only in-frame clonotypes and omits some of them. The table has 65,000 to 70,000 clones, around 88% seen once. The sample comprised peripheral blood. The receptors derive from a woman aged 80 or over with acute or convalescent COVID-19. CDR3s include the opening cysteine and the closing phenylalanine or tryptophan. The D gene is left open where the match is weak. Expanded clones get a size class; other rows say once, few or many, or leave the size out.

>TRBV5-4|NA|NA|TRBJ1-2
TGTGCCAGCAGCTTGGACAGATATGGCTACACCTTC
CASSLDRYGYTF
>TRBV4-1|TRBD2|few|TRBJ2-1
TGCGCCAGCAGCCAAGTCCGACTAGCGGGGGGGTACAATGAGCAGTTCTTC
CASSQVRLAGGYNEQFF
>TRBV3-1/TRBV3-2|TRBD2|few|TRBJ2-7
TGTGCCAGCAGCCAAGGGACTAGCTACGAGCAGTACTTC
CASSQGTSYEQYF
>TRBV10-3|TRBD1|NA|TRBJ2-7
TGTGCCATCAAGAAGACAGGGGTCTACGAGCAGTACTTC
CAIKKTGVYEQYF
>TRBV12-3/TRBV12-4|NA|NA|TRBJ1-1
TGTGCCACACAAATTACAGTGAACACTGAAGCTTTCTTT
CATQITVNTEAFF
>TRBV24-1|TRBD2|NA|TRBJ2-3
TGTGCCACCAGTGATTTGGGACGAAGCGGGAGGGCAGCAGATACGCAGTATTTT
CATSDLGRSGRAADTQYF
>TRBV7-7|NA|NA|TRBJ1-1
TGTGCCAGCAGCTTAGCCCAAAACACTGAAGCTTTCTTT
CASSLAQNTEAFF
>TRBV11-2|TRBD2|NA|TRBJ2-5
TGTGCCAGCAGCTCAGCGGGGGGAGGAGAGACCCAGTACTTC
CASSSAGGGETQYF
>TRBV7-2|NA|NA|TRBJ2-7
TGTGCCAGCAGCTTAGTAGTAGCGGTCTCCTACGAGCAGTACTTC
CASSLVVAVSYEQYF
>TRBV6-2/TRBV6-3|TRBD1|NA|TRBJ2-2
TGTGCCAGCAGTTTCTCGCCCGGGACAGAAATCCCCGGGGAGCTGTTTTTT
CASSFSPGTEIPGELFF
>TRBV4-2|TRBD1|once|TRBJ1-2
TGTGCCAGCAGCCAAGATTCCCAGGGGGCAGGAAATTATGGCTACACCTTC
CASSQDSQGAGNYGYTF
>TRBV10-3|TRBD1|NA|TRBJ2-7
TGTGCCATCTTAGGGGACAGGGGGAACGAGCAGTACTTC
CAILGDRGNEQYF
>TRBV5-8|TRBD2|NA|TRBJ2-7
TGTGCCAGCAGCTCGGAAAAGCGGGAGGGCCGCTACGAGCAGTACTTC
CASSSEKREGRYEQYF
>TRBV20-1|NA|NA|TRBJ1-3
TGCAGTGCTAGTGTAGTACAGGGAGTGGGAAACACCATATATTTT
CSASVVQGVGNTIYF
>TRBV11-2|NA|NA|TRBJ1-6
TGTGCCAGCAGCTTGAGTTTCGGCCGGGATTCACCCCTCCACTTT
CASSLSFGRDSPLHF
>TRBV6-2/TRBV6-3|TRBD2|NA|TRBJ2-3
TGTGCCAGCAGCCGTCCGACTAGCGGGAGAACAAATACGCAGTATTTT
CASSRPTSGRTNTQYF
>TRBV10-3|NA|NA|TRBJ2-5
TGTGCCACGGCACTAGCTCATGGAGAGACCCAGTACTTC
CATALAHGETQYF
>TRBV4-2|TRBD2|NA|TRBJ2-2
TGTGCCAGCAGCCAAGGACTAGCGGGGGGACGGAACACCGGGGAGCTGTTTTTT
CASSQGLAGGRNTGELFF
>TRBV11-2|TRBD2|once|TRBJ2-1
TGTGCCAGCAGCTTAAATGGGGGAGGGAGTGGGAATGAGCAGTTCTTC
CASSLNGGGSGNEQFF
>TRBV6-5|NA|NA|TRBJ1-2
TGTGCCAGCAGTCGACCGGGGGGGGATGGCTACACCTTC
CASSRPGGDGYTF
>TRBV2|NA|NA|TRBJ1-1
TGTGCCAGCAGCCGAACAGGGATTGGTACTGAAGCTTTCTTT
CASSRTGIGTEAFF
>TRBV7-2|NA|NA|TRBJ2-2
TGTGCCAGCACCGTCTCCTTCGGACTCGGAACCGGGGAGCTGTTTTTT
CASTVSFGLGTGELFF
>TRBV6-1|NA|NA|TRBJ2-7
TGTGCCAGCAGTGAAGTGCTGGGACTGGGCGAGCAGTACTTC
CASSEVLGLGEQYF
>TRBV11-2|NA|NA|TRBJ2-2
TGTGCCAGCAGAGCAGGACTTGTCGCCACCGGGGAGCTGTTTTTT
CASRAGLVATGELFF
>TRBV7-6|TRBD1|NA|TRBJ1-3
TGTGCCAGCAGCGCACAGCCCCAGGGGGTTGGGGGAAACACCATATATTTT
CASSAQPQGVGGNTIYF
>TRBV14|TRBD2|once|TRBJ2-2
TGTGCCAGCAGCCAAGAGGCACCGGGACTAGCGGGCGGATCGTTCGGGGAGCTGTTTTTT
CASSQEAPGLAGGSFGELFF
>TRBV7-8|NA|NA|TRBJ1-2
TGTGCCAGCAGCTTAGCGGGTGGGGGGGCCTATGGCTACACCTTC
CASSLAGGGAYGYTF
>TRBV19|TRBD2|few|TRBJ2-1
TGTGCCAGTAGTATAGGCCCCAGGAGCGGGGGGTACAATGAGCAGTTCTTC
CASSIGPRSGGYNEQFF
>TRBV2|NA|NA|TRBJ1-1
TGTGCCAGCAGTGACAGGAGCGGCACTGAAGCTTTCTTT
CASSDRSGTEAFF
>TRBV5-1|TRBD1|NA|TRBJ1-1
TGCGCCAGCAGCTTAGGGGGCCCGACTGAAGCTTTCTTT
CASSLGGPTEAFF
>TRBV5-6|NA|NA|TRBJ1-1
TGTGCCAGCAGCTGGGGGGGTTCGAACACTGAAGCTTTCTTT
CASSWGGSNTEAFF
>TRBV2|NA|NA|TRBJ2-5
TGTGCCAGCACTGCGGCAGAGACCCAGTACTTC
CASTAAETQYF
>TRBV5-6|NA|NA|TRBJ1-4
TGTGCCAGCAGCTCTCCTTCCCCGGGTCTACGGCTGTTTTTT
CASSSPSPGLRLFF
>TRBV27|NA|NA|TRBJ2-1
TGTGCCAGCAGTTTCCTAGACAATGAGCAGTTCTTC
CASSFLDNEQFF
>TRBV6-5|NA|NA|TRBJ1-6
TGTGCCAGCAGTTACTTAGACAGCTCCTATAATTCACCCCTCCACTTT
CASSYLDSSYNSPLHF
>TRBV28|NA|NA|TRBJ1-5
TGTGCCAGCAGTCCCCGGGGTCGCAATCAGCCCCAGCATTTT
CASSPRGRNQPQHF
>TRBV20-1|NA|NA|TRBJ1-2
TGCAGTGCCGACAATAGGACAGCGCACACCTTC
CSADNRTAHTF
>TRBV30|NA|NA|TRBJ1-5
TGTGCCTGGAGTGGGGCAGGAAGCAATCAGCCCCAGCATTTT
CAWSGAGSNQPQHF
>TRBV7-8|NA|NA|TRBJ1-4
TGTGCCAGCAGCTCCGGACAGACCACAACTAATGAAAAACTGTTTTTT
CASSSGQTTTNEKLFF
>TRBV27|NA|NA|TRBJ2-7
TGTGCCAGCAGTCAAGTGATTGGGGGGGCGTCGCACTACGAGCAGTACTTC
CASSQVIGGASHYEQYF
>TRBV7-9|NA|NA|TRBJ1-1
TGTGCCAGCAGCTTCCTAGTCACTGAAGCTTTCTTT
CASSFLVTEAFF
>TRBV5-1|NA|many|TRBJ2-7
TGCGCCAGCAGCTCAGGGTGGGCAGTACCCTACGAGCAGTACTTC
CASSSGWAVPYEQYF
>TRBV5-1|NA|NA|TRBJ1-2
TGCGCCAGCAGCTTGGGAGGGAGTCCAACGGCTAGCTACACCTTC
CASSLGGSPTASYTF
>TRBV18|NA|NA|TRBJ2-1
TGTGCCAGCTCATCGAGTGGGGGGAGCTCCTACAATGAGCAGTTCTTC
CASSSSGGSSYNEQFF
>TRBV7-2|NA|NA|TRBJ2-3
TGTGCCAGCAGCTCCCCAGGAGGGGGCACAGATACGCAGTATTTT
CASSSPGGGTDTQYF
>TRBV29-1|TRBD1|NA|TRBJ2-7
TGCAGCGTTGAAGGGGTGGGACAGGATCCCTACGAGCAGTACTTC
CSVEGVGQDPYEQYF
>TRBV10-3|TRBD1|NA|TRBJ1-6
TGTGCCATCACCGGGACAGGGGATTCACCCCTCCACTTT
CAITGTGDSPLHF
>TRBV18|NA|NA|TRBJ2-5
TGTGCCAGCTCACCACTTGGGGGCGCGGAGACCCAGTACTTC
CASSPLGGAETQYF
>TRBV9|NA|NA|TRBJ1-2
TGTGCCAGCAGCGTAGGAGGGACGGGAGGTGGCTACACCTTC
CASSVGGTGGGYTF
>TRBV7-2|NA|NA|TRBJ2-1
TGTGCCAGCAGCTTAGATGGTGACAGGACATACAATGAGCAGTTCTTC
CASSLDGDRTYNEQFF
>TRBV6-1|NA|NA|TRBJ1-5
TGTGCCAGCAGTGAGGGAGGCGGCAATCAGCCCCAGCATTTT
CASSEGGGNQPQHF
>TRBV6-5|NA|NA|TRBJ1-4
TGTGCCAGCAAGAGGGAGGCAACTAATGAAAAACTGTTTTTT
CASKREATNEKLFF